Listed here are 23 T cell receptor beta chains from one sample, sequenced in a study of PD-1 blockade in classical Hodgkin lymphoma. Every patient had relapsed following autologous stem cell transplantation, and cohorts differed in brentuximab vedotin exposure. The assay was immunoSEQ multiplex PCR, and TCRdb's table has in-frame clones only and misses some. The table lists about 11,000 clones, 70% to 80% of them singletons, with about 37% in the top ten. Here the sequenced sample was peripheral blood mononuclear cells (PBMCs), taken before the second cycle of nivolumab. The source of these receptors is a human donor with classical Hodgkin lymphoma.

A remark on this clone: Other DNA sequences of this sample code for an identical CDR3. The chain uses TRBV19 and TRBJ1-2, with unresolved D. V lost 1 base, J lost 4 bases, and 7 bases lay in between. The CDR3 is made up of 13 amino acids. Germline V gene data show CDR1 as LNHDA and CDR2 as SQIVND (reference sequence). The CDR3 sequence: CASSIVLSYGYTF. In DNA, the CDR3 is TGTGCCAGTAGTATAGTTCTGAGCTATGGCTACACCTTC.

The CDR3: CASSPEQDGTGELFF. In nucleotides, the CDR3 is TGTGCCAGCTCACCAGAGCAGGACGGTACCGGGGAGCTGTTTTTT. The J gene is TRBJ2-2, the V gene TRBV18; D is ambiguous. Deletions cut 2 bases from V and 5 bases from J, with 12 bases between. The CDR3 has 15 amino acids. The germline V gene encodes CDR1 KGHSH and CDR2 LQKENI.

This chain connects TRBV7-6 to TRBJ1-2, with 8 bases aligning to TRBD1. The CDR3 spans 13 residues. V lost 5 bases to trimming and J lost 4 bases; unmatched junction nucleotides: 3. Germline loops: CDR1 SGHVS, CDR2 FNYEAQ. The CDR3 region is CASSQDRAYGYTF. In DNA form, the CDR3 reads TGTGCCAGCAGCCAGGACAGGGCCTATGGCTACACCTTC.

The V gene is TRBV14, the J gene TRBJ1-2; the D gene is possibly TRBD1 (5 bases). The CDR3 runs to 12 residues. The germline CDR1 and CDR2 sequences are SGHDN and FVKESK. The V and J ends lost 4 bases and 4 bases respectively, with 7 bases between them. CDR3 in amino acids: CASSRDGYGYTF. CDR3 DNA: TGTGCCAGCAGCCGGGACGGCTATGGCTACACCTTC.

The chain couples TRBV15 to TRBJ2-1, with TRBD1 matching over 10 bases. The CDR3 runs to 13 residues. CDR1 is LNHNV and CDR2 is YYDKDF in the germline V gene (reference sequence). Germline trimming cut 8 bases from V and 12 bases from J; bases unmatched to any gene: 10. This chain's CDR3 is CATRDRGPLGQFF. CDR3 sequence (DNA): TGTGCCACCCGGGACAGGGGCCCACTGGGGCAGTTCTTC.

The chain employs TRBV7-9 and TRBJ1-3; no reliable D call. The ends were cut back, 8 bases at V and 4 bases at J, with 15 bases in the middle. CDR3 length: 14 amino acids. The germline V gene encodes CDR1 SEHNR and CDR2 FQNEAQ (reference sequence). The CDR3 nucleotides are TGTGCCAGCGGGGATGGCGACACGGGAAACACCATATATTTT. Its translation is CASGDGDTGNTIYF.

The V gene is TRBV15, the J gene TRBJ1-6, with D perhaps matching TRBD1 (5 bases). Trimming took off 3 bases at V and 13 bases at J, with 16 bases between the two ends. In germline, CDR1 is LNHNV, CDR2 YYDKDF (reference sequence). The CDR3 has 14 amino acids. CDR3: CATSSTGNYGPLHF. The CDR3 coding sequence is TGTGCCACCAGCAGTACAGGAAATTATGGGCCCCTCCACTTT.

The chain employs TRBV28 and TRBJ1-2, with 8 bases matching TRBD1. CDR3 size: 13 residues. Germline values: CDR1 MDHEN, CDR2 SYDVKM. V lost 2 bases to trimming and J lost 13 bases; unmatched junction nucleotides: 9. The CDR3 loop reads CASSLNRGDSLTF. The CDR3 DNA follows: TGTGCCAGCAGTTTAAACAGGGGGGATTCTCTCACCTTC.

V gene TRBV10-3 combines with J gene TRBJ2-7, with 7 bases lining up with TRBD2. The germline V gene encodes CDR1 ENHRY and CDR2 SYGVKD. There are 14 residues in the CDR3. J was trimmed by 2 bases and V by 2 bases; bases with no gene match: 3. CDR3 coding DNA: TGTGCCATCAGTGAGAAGCGGGGACCCTACGAGCAGTACTTC. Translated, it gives CAISEKRGPYEQYF.

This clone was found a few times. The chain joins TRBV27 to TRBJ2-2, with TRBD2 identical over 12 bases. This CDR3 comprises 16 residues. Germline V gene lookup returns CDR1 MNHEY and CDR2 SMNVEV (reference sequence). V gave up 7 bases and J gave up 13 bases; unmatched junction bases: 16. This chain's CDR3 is CASTATSGSSNAGLFF. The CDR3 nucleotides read TGTGCCAGCACCGCGACTAGCGGGAGTTCAAACGCGGGGCTGTTTTTT.

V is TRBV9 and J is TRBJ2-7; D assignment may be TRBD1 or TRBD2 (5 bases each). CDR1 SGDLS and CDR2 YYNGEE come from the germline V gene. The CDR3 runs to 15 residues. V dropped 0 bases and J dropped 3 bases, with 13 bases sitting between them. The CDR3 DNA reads TGTGCCAGCAGCGTAGCTCAGGGAGAATTCTACGAGCAGTACTTC. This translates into CASSVAQGEFYEQYF.

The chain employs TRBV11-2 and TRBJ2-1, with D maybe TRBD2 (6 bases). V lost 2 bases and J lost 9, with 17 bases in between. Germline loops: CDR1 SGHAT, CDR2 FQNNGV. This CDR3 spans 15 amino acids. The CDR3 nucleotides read TGTGCCAGCAGCTTACAGTCGGGAGTAAGCAGTGAGCAGTTCTTC. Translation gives CASSLQSGVSSEQFF.

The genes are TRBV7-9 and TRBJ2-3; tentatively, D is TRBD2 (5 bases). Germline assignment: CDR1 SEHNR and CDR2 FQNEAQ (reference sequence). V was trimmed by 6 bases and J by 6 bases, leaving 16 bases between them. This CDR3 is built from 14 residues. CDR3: CASSSGKGGDTQYF. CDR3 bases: TGTGCCAGCAGTTCTGGGAAAGGCGGGGATACGCAGTATTTT.

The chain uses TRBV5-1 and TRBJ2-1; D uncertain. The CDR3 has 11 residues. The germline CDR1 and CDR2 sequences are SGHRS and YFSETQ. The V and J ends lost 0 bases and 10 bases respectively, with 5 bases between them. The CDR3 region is CASSLDKEQFF. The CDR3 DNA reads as TGCGCCAGCAGCTTGGATAAGGAGCAGTTCTTC.

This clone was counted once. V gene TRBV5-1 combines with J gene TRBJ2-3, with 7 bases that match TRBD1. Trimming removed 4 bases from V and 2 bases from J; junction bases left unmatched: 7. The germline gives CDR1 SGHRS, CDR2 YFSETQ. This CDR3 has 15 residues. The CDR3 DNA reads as TGCGCCAGCAGCCTGCTGGGACAGAACACAGATACGCAGTATTTT. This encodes CASSLLGQNTDTQYF.

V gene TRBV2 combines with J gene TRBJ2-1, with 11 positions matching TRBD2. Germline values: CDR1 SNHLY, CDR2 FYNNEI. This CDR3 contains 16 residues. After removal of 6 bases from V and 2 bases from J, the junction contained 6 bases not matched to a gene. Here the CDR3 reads CASSPTSGTTYNEQFF. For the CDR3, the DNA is TGTGCCAGCAGCCCGACTAGCGGGACCACCTACAATGAGCAGTTCTTC.

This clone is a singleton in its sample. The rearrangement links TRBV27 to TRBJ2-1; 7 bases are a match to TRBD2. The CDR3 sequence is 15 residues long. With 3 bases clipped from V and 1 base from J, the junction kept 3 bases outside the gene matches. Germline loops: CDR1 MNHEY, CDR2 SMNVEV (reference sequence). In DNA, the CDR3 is TGTGCCAGCAGTTTCCCGGGAGGTTCCTACAATGAGCAGTTCTTC. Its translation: CASSFPGGSYNEQFF.

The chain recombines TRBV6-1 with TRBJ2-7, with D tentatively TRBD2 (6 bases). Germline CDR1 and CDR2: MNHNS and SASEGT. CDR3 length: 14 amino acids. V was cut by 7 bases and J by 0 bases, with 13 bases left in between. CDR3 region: CASTGDLVSYEQYF. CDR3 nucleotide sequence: TGTGCCAGCACCGGGGACTTGGTCTCCTACGAGCAGTACTTC.

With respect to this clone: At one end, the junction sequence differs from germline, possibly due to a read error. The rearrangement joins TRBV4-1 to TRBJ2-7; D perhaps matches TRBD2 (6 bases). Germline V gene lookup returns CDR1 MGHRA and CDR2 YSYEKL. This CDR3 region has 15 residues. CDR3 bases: TGCGCCAGCAACCAAGTCGGGAGCCCGTACTACGAGCAGTACTTC. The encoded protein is CASNQVGSPYYEQYF.

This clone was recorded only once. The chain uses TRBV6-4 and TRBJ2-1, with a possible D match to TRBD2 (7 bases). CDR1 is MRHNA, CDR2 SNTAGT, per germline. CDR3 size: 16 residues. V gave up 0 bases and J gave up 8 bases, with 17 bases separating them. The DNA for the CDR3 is TGTGCCAGCAGTGACTCGATCGGGGGGCCGGTCGATGAGCAGTTCTTC. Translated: CASSDSIGGPVDEQFF.

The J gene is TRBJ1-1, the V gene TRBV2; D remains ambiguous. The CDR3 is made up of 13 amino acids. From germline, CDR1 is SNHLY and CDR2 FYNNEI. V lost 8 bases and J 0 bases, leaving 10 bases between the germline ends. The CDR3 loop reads CASFNRLNTEAFF. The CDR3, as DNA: TGTGCCAGCTTTAACAGATTGAACACTGAAGCTTTCTTT.

CDR3 in amino acids: CASSPGQLNTGELFF. The CDR3 nucleotides are TGCGCCAGCAGCCCTGGACAGTTGAACACCGGGGAGCTGTTTTTT. The V and J genes are TRBV5-1 and TRBJ2-2; tentatively, D is TRBD1 (6 bases). The V end lost 4 bases, the J end lost 1 base, and 11 bases lay between the germline ends. The CDR3 runs 15 residues. CDR1 is SGHRS and CDR2 is YFSETQ in the germline V gene.

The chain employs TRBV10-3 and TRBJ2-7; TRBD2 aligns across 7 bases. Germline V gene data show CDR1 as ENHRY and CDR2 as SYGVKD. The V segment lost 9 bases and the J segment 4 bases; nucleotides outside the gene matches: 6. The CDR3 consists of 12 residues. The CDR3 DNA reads TGTGCCATAAGCGGGGCTCGGTACGAGCAGTACTTC. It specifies CAISGARYEQYF.